The following is a TCR beta chain sequence with its context. Germline CDR1 LGHNA, CDR2 YSLEER. The ends lost 4 bases at V and 4 bases at J; junction bases unmatched: 14. The CDR3 totals 18 residues. The sample is drawn from a study of blood T cell repertoires in COVID-19. The assay was immunoSEQ multiplex PCR, and TCRdb's table has in-frame clones only and misses some. The data show tens of thousands of clones, approximately 85% seen once. Sequenced: peripheral blood. The TCR originated in a human donor in a cohort sampled during active COVID-19. This chain connects TRBV4-3 to TRBJ2-1; 9 nucleotides match TRBD2. The CDR3 here is CASSPRRGISGRYNEQFF. The CDR3 nucleotides are TGCGCCAGCAGCCCCCGAAGGGGGATTAGCGGGAGATACAATGAGCAGTTCTTC.